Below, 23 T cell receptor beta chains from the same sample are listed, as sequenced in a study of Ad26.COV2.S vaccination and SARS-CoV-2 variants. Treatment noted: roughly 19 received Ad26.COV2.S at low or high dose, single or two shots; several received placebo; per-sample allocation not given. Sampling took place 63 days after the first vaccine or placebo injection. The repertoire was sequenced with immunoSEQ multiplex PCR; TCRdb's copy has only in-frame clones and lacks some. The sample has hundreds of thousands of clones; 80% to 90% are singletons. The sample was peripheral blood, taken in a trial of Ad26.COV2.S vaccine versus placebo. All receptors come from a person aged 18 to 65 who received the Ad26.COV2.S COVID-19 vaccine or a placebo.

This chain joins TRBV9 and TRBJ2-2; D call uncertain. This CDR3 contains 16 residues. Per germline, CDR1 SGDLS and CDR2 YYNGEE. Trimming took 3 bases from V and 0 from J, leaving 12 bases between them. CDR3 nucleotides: TGTGCCAGCAGCGCGTCAGGTGTTGCGAACACCGGGGAGCTGTTTTTT. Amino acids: CASSASGVANTGELFF.

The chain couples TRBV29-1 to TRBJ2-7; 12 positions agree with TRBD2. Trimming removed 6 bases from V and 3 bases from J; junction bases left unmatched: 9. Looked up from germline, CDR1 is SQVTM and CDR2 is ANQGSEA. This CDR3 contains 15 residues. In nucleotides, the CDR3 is TGCAGCGTCAATCTAAAGACTAGCGGGAGCTACGAGCAGTACTTC. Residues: CSVNLKTSGSYEQYF.

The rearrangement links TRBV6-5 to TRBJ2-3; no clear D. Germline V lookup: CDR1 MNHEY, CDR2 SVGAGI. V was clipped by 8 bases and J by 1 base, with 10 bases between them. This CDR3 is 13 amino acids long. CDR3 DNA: TGTGCCAGCGAGTCCCTCGGCACAGATACGCAGTATTTT. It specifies CASESLGTDTQYF.

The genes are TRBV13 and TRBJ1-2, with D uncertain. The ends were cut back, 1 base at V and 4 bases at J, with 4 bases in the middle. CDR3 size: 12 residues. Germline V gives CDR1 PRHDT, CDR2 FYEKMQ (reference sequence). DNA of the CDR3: TGTGCCAGCAGCTTAGTGCCCTATGGCTACACCTTC. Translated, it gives CASSLVPYGYTF. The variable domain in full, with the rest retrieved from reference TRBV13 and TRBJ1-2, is AAGVIQSPRHLIKEKRETATLKCYPIPRHDTVYWYQQGPGQDPQFLISFYEKMQSDKGSIPDRFSAQQFSDYHSELNMSSLELGDSALYFCASSLVPYGYTFGSGTRLTVV.

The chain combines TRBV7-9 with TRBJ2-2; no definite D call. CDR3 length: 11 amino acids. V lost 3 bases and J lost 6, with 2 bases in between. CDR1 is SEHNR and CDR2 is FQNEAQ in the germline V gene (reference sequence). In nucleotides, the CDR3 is TGTGCCAGCAGCTTGTCCGGGGAGCTGTTTTTT. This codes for CASSLSGELFF.

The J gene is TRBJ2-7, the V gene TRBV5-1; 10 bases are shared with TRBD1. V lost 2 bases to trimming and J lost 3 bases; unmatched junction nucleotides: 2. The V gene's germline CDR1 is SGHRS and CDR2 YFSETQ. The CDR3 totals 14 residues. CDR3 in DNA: TGCGCCAGCAGCTTCCGGGACAGGGGCTACGAGCAGTACTTC. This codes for CASSFRDRGYEQYF. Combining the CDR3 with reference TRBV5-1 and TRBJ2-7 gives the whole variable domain KAGVTQTPRYLIKTRGQQVTLSCSPISGHRSVSWYQQTPGQGLQFLFEYFSETQRNKGNFPGRFSGRQFSNSRSEMNVSTLELGDSALYLCASSFRDRGYEQYFGPGTRLTVT.

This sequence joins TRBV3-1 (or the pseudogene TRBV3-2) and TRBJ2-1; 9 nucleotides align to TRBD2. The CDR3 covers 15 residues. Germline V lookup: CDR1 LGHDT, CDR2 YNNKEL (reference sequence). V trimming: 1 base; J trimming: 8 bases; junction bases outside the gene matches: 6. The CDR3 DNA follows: TGTGCCAGCAGCCAAGGTAGCGGGAGAACGGATGAGCAGTTCTTC. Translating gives CASSQGSGRTDEQFF.

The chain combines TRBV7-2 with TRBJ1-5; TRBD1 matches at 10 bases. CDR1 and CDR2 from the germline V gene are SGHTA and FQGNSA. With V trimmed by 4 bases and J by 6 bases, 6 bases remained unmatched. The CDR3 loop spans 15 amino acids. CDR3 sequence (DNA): TGTGCCAGCAGCTGGGACAGGGGAGGATTTCAGCCCCAGCATTTT. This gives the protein CASSWDRGGFQPQHF.

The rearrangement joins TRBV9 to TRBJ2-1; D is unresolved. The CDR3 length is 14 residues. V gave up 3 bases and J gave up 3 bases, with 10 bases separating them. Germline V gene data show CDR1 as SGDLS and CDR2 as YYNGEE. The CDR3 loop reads CASSASSFYNEQFF. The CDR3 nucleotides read TGTGCCAGCAGCGCCTCTAGTTTCTACAATGAGCAGTTCTTC.

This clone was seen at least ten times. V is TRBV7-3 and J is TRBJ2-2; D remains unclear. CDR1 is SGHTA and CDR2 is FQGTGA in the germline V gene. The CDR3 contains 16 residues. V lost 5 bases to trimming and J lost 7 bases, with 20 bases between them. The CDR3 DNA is TGTGCCAGCAGCATTACACCGAAAACGTCGGGCGGGGAGCTGTTTTTT. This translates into CASSITPKTSGGELFF.

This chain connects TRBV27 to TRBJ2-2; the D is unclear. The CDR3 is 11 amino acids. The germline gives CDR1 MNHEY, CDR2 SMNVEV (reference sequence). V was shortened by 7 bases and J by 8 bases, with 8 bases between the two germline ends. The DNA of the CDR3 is TGTGCCAGCAAAAAGGAAGGGGAGCTGTTTTTT. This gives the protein CASKKEGELFF.

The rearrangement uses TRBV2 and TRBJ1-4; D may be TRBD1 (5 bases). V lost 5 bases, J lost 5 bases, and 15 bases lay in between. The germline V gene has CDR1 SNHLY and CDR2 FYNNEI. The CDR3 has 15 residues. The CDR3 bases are TGTGCCAGCAGTAGTACCGGGACTCCCAATGAAAAACTGTTTTTT. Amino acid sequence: CASSSTGTPNEKLFF.

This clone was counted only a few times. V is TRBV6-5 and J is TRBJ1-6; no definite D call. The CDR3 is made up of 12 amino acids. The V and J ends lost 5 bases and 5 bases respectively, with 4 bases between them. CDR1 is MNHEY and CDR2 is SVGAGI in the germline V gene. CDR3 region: CASSRDNSPLHF. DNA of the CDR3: TGTGCCAGCAGTCGGGATAATTCACCCCTCCACTTT.

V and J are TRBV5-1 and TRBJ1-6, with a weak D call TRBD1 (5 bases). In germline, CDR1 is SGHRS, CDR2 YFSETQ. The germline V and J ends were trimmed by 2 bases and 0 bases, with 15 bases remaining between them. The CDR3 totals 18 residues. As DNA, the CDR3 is TGCGCCAGCAGCTTTAGTATCCGGGGGGGCTCCTATAATTCACCCCTCCACTTT. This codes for CASSFSIRGGSYNSPLHF.

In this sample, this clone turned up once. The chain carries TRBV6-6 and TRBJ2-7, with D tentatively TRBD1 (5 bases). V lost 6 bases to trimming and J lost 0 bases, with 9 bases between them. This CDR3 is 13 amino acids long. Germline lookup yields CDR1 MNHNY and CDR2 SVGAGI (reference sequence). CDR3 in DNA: TGTGCCAGCAGACAACAGGTCTCCTACGAGCAGTACTTC. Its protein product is CASRQQVSYEQYF.

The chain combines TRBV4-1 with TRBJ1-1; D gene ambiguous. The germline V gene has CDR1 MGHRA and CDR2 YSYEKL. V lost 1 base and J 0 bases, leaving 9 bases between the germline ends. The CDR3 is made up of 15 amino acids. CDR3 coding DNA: TGCGCCAGCAGCCAAGTAACGGACTTGAACACTGAAGCTTTCTTT. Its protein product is CASSQVTDLNTEAFF.

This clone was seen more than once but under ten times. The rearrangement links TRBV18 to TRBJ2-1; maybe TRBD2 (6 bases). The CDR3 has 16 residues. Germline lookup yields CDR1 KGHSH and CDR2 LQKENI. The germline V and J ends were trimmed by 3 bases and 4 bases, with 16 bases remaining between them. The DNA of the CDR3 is TGTGCCAGCTCACCTCCCACCTGGGACTCTTACAATGAGCAGTTCTTC. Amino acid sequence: CASSPPTWDSYNEQFF.

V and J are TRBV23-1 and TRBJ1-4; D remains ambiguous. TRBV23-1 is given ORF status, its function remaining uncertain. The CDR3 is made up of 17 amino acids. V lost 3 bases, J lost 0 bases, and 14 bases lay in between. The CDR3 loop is CASSQSDDGPTNEKLFF. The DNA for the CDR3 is TGCGCCAGCAGTCAGTCCGACGACGGGCCAACTAATGAAAAACTGTTTTTT.

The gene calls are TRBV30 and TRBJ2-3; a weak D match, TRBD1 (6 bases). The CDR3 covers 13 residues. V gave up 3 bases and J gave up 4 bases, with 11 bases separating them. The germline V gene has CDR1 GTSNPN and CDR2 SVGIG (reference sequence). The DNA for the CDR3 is TGTGCCTGGAGACAGGGAGTCGCAGATACGCAGTATTTT. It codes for CAWRQGVADTQYF.

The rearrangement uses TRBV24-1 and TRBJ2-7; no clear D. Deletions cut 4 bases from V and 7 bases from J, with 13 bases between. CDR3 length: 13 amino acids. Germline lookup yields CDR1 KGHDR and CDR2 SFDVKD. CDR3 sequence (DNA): TGTGCCACCAGTGAAATCGAAGATTTTGAGCAGTACTTC. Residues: CATSEIEDFEQYF.

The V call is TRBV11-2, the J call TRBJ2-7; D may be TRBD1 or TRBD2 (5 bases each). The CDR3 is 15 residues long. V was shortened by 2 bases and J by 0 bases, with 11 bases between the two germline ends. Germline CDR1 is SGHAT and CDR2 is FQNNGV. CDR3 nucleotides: TGTGCCAGCAGCTTATGGGCAGGGAGCTCCTACGAGCAGTACTTC. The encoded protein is CASSLWAGSSYEQYF.

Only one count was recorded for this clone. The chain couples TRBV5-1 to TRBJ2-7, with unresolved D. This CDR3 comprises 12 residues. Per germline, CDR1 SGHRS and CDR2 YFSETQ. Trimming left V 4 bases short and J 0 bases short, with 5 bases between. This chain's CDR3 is CASSQSSYEQYF. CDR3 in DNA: TGCGCCAGCAGCCAGAGCTCCTACGAGCAGTACTTC.

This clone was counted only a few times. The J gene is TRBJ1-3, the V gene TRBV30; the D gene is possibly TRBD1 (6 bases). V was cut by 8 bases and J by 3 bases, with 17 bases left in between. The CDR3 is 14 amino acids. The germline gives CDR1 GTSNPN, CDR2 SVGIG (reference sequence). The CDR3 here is CATQTGGYGNTIYF. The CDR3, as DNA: TGTGCCACCCAGACAGGCGGTTATGGAAACACCATATATTTT.